The next 21 T cell receptor beta chains were all read from a single sample in a study of shared clonotypes between healthy human individuals. The assay was immunoSEQ multiplex PCR, and TCRdb's table has in-frame clones only and misses some. The top ten hold 0.14% of the sample, which has 2,500,000 or so clones, just over 90% seen once. Sequencing input: naive CD4+ T cells sorted from blood. Subset meaning: CD45RA+ positively selected. These receptors were collected from a man younger than 30 in good health.

CDR3 coding DNA: TGTGCCAGCACCTCCGCGGGGGCCAGCACAGATACGCAGTATTTT. This sequence encodes CASTSAGASTDTQYF. The chain has TRBV9 and TRBJ2-3, with D maybe TRBD2 (7 bases). Trimming left V 6 bases short and J 0 bases short, with 14 bases between. Germline V gene sequence: CDR1 SGDLS, CDR2 YYNGEE. The CDR3 covers 15 residues.

As to this clone: The sample holds other DNA sequences that translate to the same CDR3. The rearrangement links TRBV6-5 to TRBJ1-6, with D perhaps TRBD1 (5 bases). The germline V gene has CDR1 MNHEY and CDR2 SVGAGI. The CDR3 is 14 amino acids. V was cut by 5 bases and J by 8 bases, with 13 bases left in between. The CDR3 region is CASSRQGLDSPLHF. DNA for the CDR3: TGTGCCAGCAGTCGCCAGGGACTGGATTCACCCCTCCACTTT.

CDR3 nucleotide sequence: TGTGCCAGCAGCTCGGGACTTCCCTACGAGCAGTACTTC. Its protein is CASSSGLPYEQYF. The chain carries TRBV5-6 and TRBJ2-7; possibly TRBD2 for D (6 bases). The germline V gene encodes CDR1 SGHDT and CDR2 YYEEEE. The CDR3 length is 13 residues. V lost 3 bases and J lost 2, with 9 bases in between.

This rearrangement joins TRBV5-4 to TRBJ2-7; no reliable D call. The germline V and J ends were trimmed by 2 bases and 5 bases, with 8 bases remaining between them. The length of the CDR3 is 12 residues. Per germline, CDR1 SGHNT and CDR2 YYREEE (reference sequence). The CDR3 region has the DNA TGTGCCAGCAGCTTAAGAGCAGACGAGCAGTACTTC. It translates to CASSLRADEQYF.

DNA for the CDR3: TGTGCCAGCAGCTCCCCCGGCAGTCTCAACTATGGCTACACCTTC. Translating gives CASSSPGSLNYGYTF. The gene calls are TRBV5-4 and TRBJ1-2; D gene uncertain. Germline V CDR1 and CDR2: SGHNT, YYREEE (reference sequence). This CDR3 has 15 amino acids. V lost 3 bases to trimming and J lost 2 bases, with 14 bases between them. The variable domain in full, with the rest retrieved from reference TRBV5-4 and TRBJ1-2, is ETGVTQSPTHLIKTRGQQVTLRCSSQSGHNTVSWYQQALGQGPQFIFQYYREEENGRGNFPPRFSGLQFPNYSSELNVNALELDDSALYLCASSSPGSLNYGYTFGSGTRLTVV.

The V gene is TRBV4-3, the J gene TRBJ1-1, with D possibly being TRBD1 (6 bases). Germline V gives CDR1 LGHNA, CDR2 YSLEER. The CDR3 length is 15 residues. With 1 base removed from V and 6 bases from J, the gap between germline ends came to 15 bases. CDR3 nucleotides: TGCGCCAGCAGCCAAGGGATACAGGGATTCTCTGAAGCTTTCTTT. Translation: CASSQGIQGFSEAFF.

J is TRBJ1-5 and V is TRBV27; D is unresolved. V was clipped by 0 bases and J by 7 bases, with 7 bases between them. The CDR3 is made up of 13 amino acids. Looked up from germline, CDR1 is MNHEY and CDR2 is SMNVEV (reference sequence). The CDR3 loop is CASSLSAAQPQHF. The CDR3 nucleotides read TGTGCCAGCAGTTTATCGGCCGCGCAGCCCCAGCATTTT.

This clone was seen only once. This chain connects TRBV7-2 to TRBJ2-3, with 8 bases lining up with TRBD2. Germline values: CDR1 SGHTA, CDR2 FQGNSA. The CDR3 totals 14 residues. The V gene end was trimmed by 5 bases and the J gene end by 6 bases; junction bases not matched to a gene: 7. Here the CDR3 DNA reads TGTGCCAGCAGCGTCGGGGGGGCGCGGGATACGCAGTATTTT. It yields the protein CASSVGGARDTQYF.

The rearrangement links TRBV6-6 to TRBJ2-7, with D perhaps TRBD1 (6 bases). CDR1 MNHNY and CDR2 SVGAGI come from the germline V gene (reference sequence). V was pared by 5 bases and J by 7 bases, with 15 bases between. The CDR3 sequence is 13 residues long. CDR3 sequence: CASSQTTGSEQYF. The CDR3 DNA sequence: TGTGCCAGCAGTCAGACGACAGGATCAGAGCAGTACTTC.

This chain uses TRBV7-2 with TRBJ2-3, with 8 bases that match TRBD2. CDR3 length equals 12 residues. From germline, CDR1 is SGHTA and CDR2 FQGNSA. The junction had 1 base not matched to a gene; V was cut back by 8 bases and J by 3 bases. The CDR3 protein is CASAGGTDTQYF. DNA for the CDR3: TGTGCCAGCGCGGGGGGTACAGATACGCAGTATTTT.

This clone was seen a few times. The V call is TRBV4-1, the J call TRBJ1-5, with TRBD1 matching 7 bases. The CDR3 is 15 amino acids. Losses at the gene ends were 2 bases for V and 11 bases for J; bases not matched to a gene: 12. The germline CDR1 and CDR2 sequences are MGHRA and YSYEKL. The CDR3 sequence: CASSQTRDRNRTQHF. The CDR3 bases are TGCGCCAGCAGCCAAACCCGGGACAGAAATAGGACCCAGCATTTT.

V and J are TRBV7-4 and TRBJ1-2; D ambiguous. The germline gives CDR1 SGHVT, CDR2 SQSDAQ. The CDR3 is 12 amino acids. V dropped 1 base and J dropped 8 bases, with 8 bases sitting between them. CDR3 sequence (DNA): TGTGCCAGCAGCTTAGACTCGCCGGGCTACACCTTC. Translated: CASSLDSPGYTF.

Note on this clone: This sample also contains other DNA sequences that code for the same CDR3. The chain recombines TRBV10-3 with TRBJ1-2; possible D gene TRBD1, 5 bases. Deletions cut 4 bases from V and 4 bases from J, with 10 bases between. The CDR3 contains 13 residues. From germline, CDR1 is ENHRY and CDR2 SYGVKD. Here the CDR3 reads CAISGDSLYGYTF. The CDR3 region has the DNA TGTGCCATCAGTGGAGACAGCCTCTATGGCTACACCTTC.

This chain joins TRBV7-9 and TRBJ2-7; 12 nucleotides agree with TRBD1. Germline trimming cut 5 bases from V and 6 bases from J; bases unmatched to any gene: 8. CDR1 and CDR2 from the germline V gene are SEHNR and FQNEAQ (reference sequence). The CDR3 loop spans 15 amino acids. The CDR3 sequence is CASSRTGTGGPEQYF. CDR3 DNA sequence: TGTGCCAGCAGCCGAACCGGGACAGGGGGCCCCGAGCAGTACTTC.

V is TRBV10-3 and J is TRBJ2-6; no clear D gene. The CDR3 runs 17 residues. The ends were cut back, 3 bases at V and 3 bases at J, with 15 bases in the middle. Germline CDR1 and CDR2: ENHRY and SYGVKD. CDR3: CAISDWTGSRGANVLTF. DNA of the CDR3: TGTGCCATCAGTGACTGGACGGGTAGCCGTGGGGCCAACGTCCTGACTTTC.

The rearrangement links TRBV10-2 to TRBJ1-5, with D tentatively TRBD1 (6 bases). Germline V lookup: CDR1 WSHSY, CDR2 SAAADI. The CDR3 loop spans 14 amino acids. Trimming pared 2 bases from V and 5 bases from J, leaving 10 bases between. CDR3 sequence reads: CASSEGGAHQPQHF. The CDR3 DNA is TGCGCCAGCAGTGAGGGGGGGGCCCATCAGCCCCAGCATTTT.

The genes are TRBV15 and TRBJ1-1; D gene unclear. The V and J ends lost 0 bases and 4 bases respectively, with 9 bases between them. CDR1 and CDR2 from the germline V gene are LNHNV and YYDKDF (reference sequence). This CDR3 contains 14 residues. The CDR3 spells CATSRDRMGTEAFF. The DNA for the CDR3 is TGTGCCACCAGCAGAGATCGGATGGGCACTGAAGCTTTCTTT.

V gene TRBV28 combines with J gene TRBJ1-4, with D maybe TRBD1 (6 bases). From germline, CDR1 is MDHEN and CDR2 SYDVKM. Trimming cost V 6 bases and J 0 bases, with 11 bases left between them. The CDR3 loop spans 15 amino acids. The CDR3 loop reads CASSRTDATNEKLFF. The CDR3 region has the DNA TGTGCCAGCAGCCGGACAGATGCAACTAATGAAAAACTGTTTTTT.

The rearrangement joins TRBV7-6 to TRBJ2-3; 14 bases line up with TRBD2. Per the germline V gene, CDR1 is SGHVS and CDR2 is FNYEAQ. Trimming took 4 bases from V and 5 from J; bases not matched to a gene: 8. CDR3 length: 17 amino acids. The CDR3 bases are TGTGCCAGCAGCTCGGGACTAGCGGGGGTTCCCGTAGATACGCAGTATTTT. Its protein product is CASSSGLAGVPVDTQYF.

This chain connects TRBV4-1 to TRBJ1-5; 9 bases match TRBD1. V shed 1 base, J shed 1 base, and the junction held 2 bases outside the gene matches. The V gene's germline CDR1 is MGHRA and CDR2 YSYEKL. This CDR3 is built from 16 residues. This chain's CDR3 is CASSQGGQGSNQPQHF. The CDR3 bases are TGCGCCAGCAGCCAAGGGGGACAGGGCAGCAATCAGCCCCAGCATTTT.

The chain employs TRBV6-6 and TRBJ2-1; possible D gene TRBD1, 6 bases. The CDR3 has 16 residues. Germline V gene data show CDR1 as MNHNY and CDR2 as SVGAGI (reference sequence). V dropped 0 bases and J dropped 0 bases, with 9 bases sitting between them. CDR3 residues: CASSYSGASSYNEQFF. CDR3 bases: TGTGCCAGCAGTTACTCGGGGGCCAGCTCCTACAATGAGCAGTTCTTC.